A selection of T cell receptor beta chains follows, all from one sample in a study of neoadjuvant anti-PD-1 for oral cavity cancer. Libraries were prepared by immunoSEQ multiplex PCR; TCRdb keeps only in-frame clonotypes and omits some of them. The profile shows roughly 36,000 clones, about 36% of them singletons. Sequencing was performed on tumor tissue, taken after nivolumab (anti-PD-1) treatment. Receptors originate from a person between 35 and 79 years old with oral cavity squamous cell carcinoma. The CDR3 runs from the conserved cysteine through the conserved F or W. A D gene is named only where the DNA matches it firmly. Rows may omit the clone size; those that give it use once, few, many or a size class.

V gene: TRBV10-3
D gene: .
J gene: TRBJ2-2
clone size: .
CDR3 protein: CAISTTAGELFF
CDR3 DNA: TGTGCCATCAGTACCACGGCCGGGGAGCTGTTTTTT

V gene: TRBV2
D gene: .
J gene: TRBJ1-3
clone size: .
CDR3 protein: CASRALSGNTIYF
CDR3 DNA: TGTGCCAGCAGGGCCCTCTCTGGAAACACCATATATTTT

V gene: TRBV27
D gene: .
J gene: TRBJ1-2
clone size: few
CDR3 protein: CASSTREVNYGYTF
CDR3 DNA: TGTGCCAGCAGTACCCGGGAAGTCAACTATGGCTACACCTTC

V gene: TRBV9
D gene: .
J gene: TRBJ1-2
clone size: .
CDR3 protein: CASSALSGPGRSTSYGYTF
CDR3 DNA: TGTGCCAGCAGCGCCCTATCCGGGCCGGGCCGATCCACTTCTTATGGCTACACCTTC

V gene: TRBV27
D gene: .
J gene: TRBJ2-2
clone size: few
CDR3 protein: CASSSANKLGTGELFF
CDR3 DNA: TGTGCCAGCAGTTCCGCCAACAAACTCGGCACCGGGGAGCTGTTTTTT

V gene: TRBV6-5
D gene: .
J gene: TRBJ1-2
clone size: few
CDR3 protein: CATLDYGYTF
CDR3 DNA: TGTGCCACCTTAGACTATGGCTACACCTTC

V gene: TRBV6-5
D gene: .
J gene: TRBJ2-1
clone size: .
CDR3 protein: CASSHGAGDYNEQFF
CDR3 DNA: TGTGCCAGCAGCCATGGGGCAGGAGACTACAATGAGCAGTTCTTC

V gene: TRBV28
D gene: .
J gene: TRBJ1-5
clone size: few
CDR3 protein: CASSLTQVGNQPQHF
CDR3 DNA: TGTGCCAGCAGTTTAACCCAGGTTGGCAATCAGCCCCAGCATTTT

V gene: TRBV19
D gene: .
J gene: TRBJ1-1
clone size: .
CDR3 protein: CASMGLMNTEAFF
CDR3 DNA: TGTGCCAGCATGGGGCTCATGAACACTGAAGCTTTCTTT

V gene: TRBV4-1
D gene: .
J gene: TRBJ2-3
clone size: few
CDR3 protein: CASSAQGIFIDTQYF
CDR3 DNA: TGCGCCAGCAGCGCACAGGGCATTTTCATAGATACGCAGTATTTT

V gene: TRBV4-1
D gene: TRBD1
J gene: TRBJ1-4
clone size: .
CDR3 protein: CASSQKPPGQGAHKFTVFF
CDR3 DNA: TGCGCCAGCAGCCAGAAACCACCGGGACAGGGGGCGCATAAGTTTACCGTTTTTTTT

V gene: TRBV5-1
D gene: .
J gene: TRBJ1-5
clone size: few
CDR3 protein: CASSEQGGNQPQHF
CDR3 DNA: TGCGCCAGCAGCGAACAGGGTGGCAATCAGCCCCAGCATTTT

V gene: TRBV7-9
D gene: .
J gene: TRBJ1-1
clone size: .
CDR3 protein: CASSLILTEAFF
CDR3 DNA: TGTGCCAGCAGCTTAATCCTCACTGAAGCTTTCTTT

V gene: TRBV2
D gene: .
J gene: TRBJ2-2
clone size: .
CDR3 protein: CASSDVANTGELFF
CDR3 DNA: TGTGCCAGCAGCGACGTTGCGAACACCGGGGAGCTGTTTTTT

V gene: TRBV7-9
D gene: TRBD2
J gene: TRBJ2-1
clone size: .
CDR3 protein: CASSLGLAGEGPYNEQFF
CDR3 DNA: TGTGCCAGCAGCCTCGGACTAGCGGGAGAGGGGCCATACAATGAGCAGTTCTTC

V gene: TRBV7-2
D gene: .
J gene: TRBJ2-2
clone size: few
CDR3 protein: CASSPQGSGGELFF
CDR3 DNA: TGTGCCAGCAGCCCACAGGGTTCGGGCGGGGAGCTGTTTTTT

V gene: TRBV5-1
D gene: TRBD1
J gene: TRBJ1-2
clone size: .
CDR3 protein: CASSLDRGGDGYTF
CDR3 DNA: TGCGCCAGCAGCTTGGACAGGGGTGGAGATGGCTACACCTTC

V gene: TRBV2
D gene: TRBD2
J gene: TRBJ2-2
clone size: .
CDR3 protein: CASSASGGVWELFF
CDR3 DNA: TGTGCCAGCAGTGCCAGCGGGGGGGTTTGGGAGCTGTTTTTT

V gene: TRBV14
D gene: .
J gene: TRBJ2-7
clone size: .
CDR3 protein: CASSLGQSYYEQYF
CDR3 DNA: TGTGCCAGCAGCCTTGGACAGAGCTACTACGAGCAGTACTTC

V gene: TRBV7-8
D gene: .
J gene: TRBJ2-7
clone size: .
CDR3 protein: CASSLEGQGRSTNYEQYF
CDR3 DNA: TGTGCCAGCAGCTTAGAGGGGCAGGGCCGCTCGACCAACTACGAGCAGTACTTC

V gene: TRBV5-4
D gene: .
J gene: TRBJ2-2
clone size: many
CDR3 protein: CASSLAGVLGGGELFF
CDR3 DNA: TGTGCCAGCAGCTTGGCCGGGGTGCTCGGCGGCGGGGAGCTGTTTTTT

V gene: TRBV19
D gene: .
J gene: TRBJ2-7
clone size: .
CDR3 protein: CASSSLTKSYEQYF
CDR3 DNA: TGTGCCAGTAGTTCTCTAACGAAATCCTACGAGCAGTACTTC

V gene: TRBV5-4
D gene: .
J gene: TRBJ2-7
clone size: .
CDR3 protein: CASSADRFEQYF
CDR3 DNA: TGTGCCAGCAGCGCGGACAGATTCGAGCAGTACTTC

V gene: TRBV28
D gene: .
J gene: TRBJ2-7
clone size: .
CDR3 protein: CASSQLEQYF
CDR3 DNA: TGTGCCAGCAGCCAACTCGAGCAGTACTTC

V gene: TRBV13
D gene: TRBD1
J gene: TRBJ1-1
clone size: once
CDR3 protein: CASSLVGQGVMNTEAFF
CDR3 DNA: TGTGCCAGCAGCTTAGTAGGCCAGGGGGTCATGAACACTGAAGCTTTCTTT

V gene: TRBV2
D gene: .
J gene: TRBJ2-7
clone size: .
CDR3 protein: CASSENFDDEQYF
CDR3 DNA: TGTGCCAGCAGTGAGAACTTCGACGACGAGCAGTACTTC

V gene: TRBV7-6
D gene: TRBD2
J gene: TRBJ2-7
clone size: few
CDR3 protein: CASSPAGGAYEQYF
CDR3 DNA: TGTGCCAGCAGCCCGGCGGGAGGGGCCTACGAGCAGTACTTC

V gene: TRBV9
D gene: .
J gene: TRBJ1-2
clone size: .
CDR3 protein: CASSVWGSPEYGYTF
CDR3 DNA: TGTGCCAGCAGCGTATGGGGGTCCCCCGAGTATGGCTACACCTTC

V gene: TRBV6-5
D gene: TRBD1
J gene: TRBJ1-4
clone size: .
CDR3 protein: CASSQGQGNEKLFF
CDR3 DNA: TGTGCCAGCAGCCAGGGACAGGGGAATGAAAAACTGTTTTTT

V gene: TRBV6-1
D gene: .
J gene: TRBJ2-1
clone size: once
CDR3 protein: CASSEVGGGYNEQFF
CDR3 DNA: TGTGCCAGCAGTGAGGTGGGAGGGGGCTACAATGAGCAGTTCTTC

V gene: TRBV5-4
D gene: .
J gene: TRBJ2-5
clone size: .
CDR3 protein: CASSFWAEEQSRRETQYF
CDR3 DNA: TGTGCCAGCAGCTTTTGGGCAGAAGAACAATCCCGAAGAGAGACCCAGTACTTC

V gene: TRBV18
D gene: .
J gene: TRBJ2-5
clone size: many
CDR3 protein: CASSPWGNQETQYF
CDR3 DNA: TGTGCCAGCTCACCTTGGGGGAACCAAGAGACCCAGTACTTC

V gene: TRBV27
D gene: .
J gene: TRBJ2-6
clone size: few
CDR3 protein: CASRGHNSAGGANVLTF
CDR3 DNA: TGTGCCAGCAGGGGACACAACTCTGCGGGTGGGGCCAACGTCCTGACTTTC

V gene: TRBV14
D gene: TRBD1
J gene: TRBJ2-5
clone size: .
CDR3 protein: CASSPHRGLETQYF
CDR3 DNA: TGTGCCAGCAGCCCCCACAGGGGATTGGAGACCCAGTACTTC

V gene: TRBV6-6
D gene: .
J gene: TRBJ2-1
clone size: .
CDR3 protein: CASIGDRSYNEQFF
CDR3 DNA: TGTGCCAGCATTGGAGACCGCTCCTACAATGAGCAGTTCTTC

V gene: TRBV9
D gene: .
J gene: TRBJ2-7
clone size: few
CDR3 protein: CASSGDGYEQYF
CDR3 DNA: TGTGCCAGCAGCGGGGACGGCTACGAGCAGTACTTC

V gene: TRBV30
D gene: .
J gene: TRBJ2-7
clone size: few
CDR3 protein: CAWEGRAQSLATLHEQYF
CDR3 DNA: TGTGCCTGGGAGGGAAGGGCTCAGAGTCTTGCGACCTTACACGAGCAGTACTTC

V gene: TRBV2
D gene: .
J gene: TRBJ1-6
clone size: few
CDR3 protein: CASSDGVPSLNSPLHF
CDR3 DNA: TGTGCCAGCAGTGATGGGGTACCCAGCCTAAATTCACCCCTCCACTTT

V gene: TRBV12-2
D gene: .
J gene: TRBJ2-3
clone size: .
CDR3 protein: CASRLGQGTDTQYF
CDR3 DNA: TGTGCAAGTCGCTTAGGACAGGGCACAGATACGCAGTATTTT

V gene: TRBV27
D gene: TRBD2
J gene: TRBJ2-1
clone size: few
CDR3 protein: CASSQGLAGRNNEQFF
CDR3 DNA: TGTGCCAGCAGTCAGGGACTAGCGGGGAGAAACAATGAGCAGTTCTTC

V gene: TRBV6-5
D gene: .
J gene: TRBJ2-3
clone size: .
CDR3 protein: CASTSGGGGTDTQYF
CDR3 DNA: TGTGCCAGCACTTCAGGGGGGGGCGGAACAGATACGCAGTATTTT

V gene: TRBV29-1
D gene: .
J gene: TRBJ2-6
clone size: many
CDR3 protein: CSVTQSGANVLTF
CDR3 DNA: TGCAGCGTTACCCAATCTGGGGCCAACGTCCTGACTTTC

V gene: TRBV4-2
D gene: TRBD2
J gene: TRBJ2-1
clone size: .
CDR3 protein: CASSQDRAAGGLLEQFF
CDR3 DNA: TGTGCCAGCAGCCAAGATCGGGCAGCGGGGGGCCTACTGGAGCAGTTCTTC

V gene: TRBV5-1
D gene: .
J gene: TRBJ2-6
clone size: .
CDR3 protein: CASSLVGSGANVLTF
CDR3 DNA: TGCGCCAGCAGCTTGGTCGGGTCTGGGGCCAACGTCCTGACTTTC

V gene: TRBV19
D gene: .
J gene: TRBJ1-2
clone size: .
CDR3 protein: CASSIGYGYTF
CDR3 DNA: TGTGCCAGTAGTATCGGCTATGGCTACACCTTC

V gene: TRBV11-2
D gene: .
J gene: TRBJ2-7
clone size: .
CDR3 protein: CASSLSGYEQYF
CDR3 DNA: TGTGCCAGCAGCTTATCCGGTTACGAGCAGTACTTC

V gene: TRBV27
D gene: .
J gene: TRBJ2-7
clone size: .
CDR3 protein: CASSLSTSSYEQYF
CDR3 DNA: TGTGCCAGCAGTTTATCCACCAGCTCCTACGAGCAGTACTTC